Included here is one T cell receptor beta chain sequence, with context. This sample is part of a study of blood T cell repertoires in COVID-19. The CDR3 is made up of 14 amino acids. CDR1 SGHAT and CDR2 FQDESV come from the germline V gene (reference sequence). Trimming cost V 5 bases and J 2 bases; bases outside gene matches: 5. Clones were sequenced by immunoSEQ multiplex PCR, and TCRdb holds only the in-frame ones, with some missing. The table has approximately 50,000 clones, 85% seen once. The rearrangement uses TRBV11-1 and TRBJ2-7, with 8 bases lining up with TRBD1. Material for sequencing was peripheral blood. This TCR derives from a human donor in a cohort sampled during active COVID-19. The CDR3 DNA follows: TGTGCCAGCAGCCCGACGGGACAGGCCTACGAGCAGTACTTC. Its translation is CASSPTGQAYEQYF.